Listed here are 17 T cell receptor beta chains from one sample, sequenced in a study of control samples from healthy donors and cancer patients. The data were produced by immunoSEQ multiplex PCR, yet TCRdb's version contains in-frame clones alone and is incomplete. The sample shows 110,000 or so clones, 80% to 90% of them seen only once. Sequencing was performed on blood. These receptors were obtained from a woman between 50 and 59 years old in good health.

The chain recombines TRBV7-3 with TRBJ1-2; no reliable D call. The CDR3 is made up of 13 amino acids. Germline V gives CDR1 SGHTA, CDR2 FQGTGA. Trimming removed 5 bases from V and 8 bases from J, with 15 bases in between. The CDR3 DNA sequence: TGTGCCAGCAGCCGCGACAAGGGTTGGGGCTACACCTTC. Encoded protein: CASSRDKGWGYTF.

This chain links TRBV27 with TRBJ1-5; a weak D match, TRBD1 (5 bases). Per the germline V gene, CDR1 is MNHEY and CDR2 is SMNVEV (reference sequence). The CDR3 has 18 amino acids. Trimming removed 1 base at V and 0 bases at J, with 16 bases between. The CDR3 loop reads CASSLFSPGRDSNQPQHF. For the CDR3, the DNA is TGTGCCAGCAGTTTATTCTCGCCGGGACGGGATAGCAATCAGCCCCAGCATTTT.

The chain joins TRBV18 to TRBJ2-7; D is undetermined. Germline CDR1 KGHSH, CDR2 LQKENI. The ends were cut back, 2 bases at V and 0 bases at J, with 11 bases in the middle. This CDR3 region has 15 residues. The CDR3 DNA is TGTGCCAGCTCACCAGGTCAGGTACGCTCCTACGAGCAGTACTTC. Translation gives CASSPGQVRSYEQYF.

The chain carries TRBV19 and TRBJ2-5; 9 bases agree with TRBD1. Trimming at V came to 6 bases and at J to 4 bases, leaving 6 bases not matched to a gene. Per germline, CDR1 LNHDA and CDR2 SQIVND (reference sequence). CDR3 length equals 14 residues. CDR3 coding DNA: TGTGCCAGTAGCAAGGACAGGGGTCCAGAGACCCAGTACTTC. As protein: CASSKDRGPETQYF.

The V gene is TRBV6-5, the J gene TRBJ1-1; the match to TRBD1 covers 7 bases. J was trimmed by 5 bases and V by 5 bases; bases with no gene match: 8. Germline lookup yields CDR1 MNHEY and CDR2 SVGAGI. This CDR3 is built from 14 residues. CDR3 region: CASSLQGSNTEAFF. The CDR3 region has the DNA TGTGCCAGCAGTCTACAGGGGAGTAATACTGAAGCTTTCTTT.

The gene calls are TRBV2 and TRBJ2-1; maybe TRBD1 (6 bases). The germline gives CDR1 SNHLY, CDR2 FYNNEI. Trimming removed 7 bases from V and 2 bases from J, with 15 bases in between. The length of the CDR3 is 15 residues. The CDR3 DNA follows: TGTGCCAGCATCCAACAGGGCGCCGCCTACAATGAGCAGTTCTTC. This gives the protein CASIQQGAAYNEQFF.

V is TRBV5-6 and J is TRBJ1-1; no definite D call. The V gene's germline CDR1 is SGHDT and CDR2 YYEEEE. Trimming removed 0 bases at V and 4 bases at J, with 7 bases between. This CDR3 region has 13 residues. CDR3 nucleotide sequence: TGTGCCAGCAGCTTGGTGGAGGGCACTGAAGCTTTCTTT. This codes for CASSLVEGTEAFF.

This clone came up once. The chain recombines TRBV24-1 with TRBJ1-2, with 7 positions matching TRBD1. Unmatched junction bases numbered 10, after V lost 4 bases and J lost 6 bases. The germline V gene encodes CDR1 KGHDR and CDR2 SFDVKD. This CDR3 contains 15 residues. DNA for the CDR3: TGTGCCACCAGTGAAACAGCCGGGACAGACGATGGCTACACCTTC. The encoded protein is CATSETAGTDDGYTF.

The CDR3 DNA follows: TGTGCCAGCAGCTATCACTCCTCTGGAAACACCATATATTTT. It yields the protein CASSYHSSGNTIYF. The chain recombines TRBV7-2 with TRBJ1-3; no definite D call. Germline V gives CDR1 SGHTA, CDR2 FQGNSA. The CDR3 is made up of 14 amino acids. V lost 4 bases to trimming and J lost 0 bases, with 7 bases between them.

This clone was picked up a small number of times. The chain combines TRBV2 with TRBJ1-5; tentative D call: TRBD1 (5 bases). V lost 4 bases, J lost 0 bases, and 10 bases lay in between. Germline CDR1 reads SNHLY; CDR2 reads FYNNEI. This CDR3 is 15 amino acids long. The CDR3 protein is CASSVGLFSNQPQHF. CDR3 nucleotide sequence: TGTGCCAGCAGTGTGGGACTTTTTAGCAATCAGCCCCAGCATTTT. Using reference TRBV2 and TRBJ1-5 for the parts outside the CDR3, the full variable domain is EPEVTQTPSHQVTQMGQEVILRCVPISNHLYFYWYRQILGQKVEFLVSFYNNEISEKSEIFDDQFSVERPDGSNFTLKIRSTKLEDSAMYFCASSVGLFSNQPQHFGDGTRLSIL.

CDR3 in amino acids: CASSLGVSGDTQYF. The CDR3 nucleotides are TGTGCCAGCAGCTTAGGCGTGAGCGGCGATACGCAGTATTTT. The chain recombines TRBV7-2 with TRBJ2-3; the D gene is possibly TRBD2 (5 bases). The CDR3 has 14 amino acids. The V end was cut by 1 base, the J end by 6 bases, with 11 bases between. Germline V gene lookup returns CDR1 SGHTA and CDR2 FQGNSA.

The rearrangement uses TRBV7-3 and TRBJ1-1; weak D call: TRBD1 (5 bases). V lost 1 base to trimming and J lost 5 bases, with 11 bases between them. Germline V gene sequence: CDR1 SGHTA, CDR2 FQGTGA. The CDR3 length is 14 residues. DNA of the CDR3: TGTGCCAGCAGCTTAAAGGCCGCAGGGACTGAAGCTTTCTTT. It codes for CASSLKAAGTEAFF. The complete variable domain, with remaining parts taken from reference TRBV7-3 and TRBJ1-1, reads GAGVSQTPSNKVTEKGKYVELRCDPISGHTALYWYRQSLGQGPEFLIYFQGTGAADDSGLPNDRFFAVRPEGSVSTLKIQRTERGDSAVYLCASSLKAAGTEAFFGQGTRLTVV.

This clone was counted a few times. This chain connects TRBV28 to TRBJ2-3; TRBD2 aligns across 9 bases. This CDR3 has 16 amino acids. Trimming cost V 7 bases and J 1 base; bases outside gene matches: 9. In germline, CDR1 is MDHEN, CDR2 SYDVKM. The CDR3 nucleotides read TGTGCCAGCATCCAATCGGGACTAGCAGGCACAGATACGCAGTATTTT. Translation: CASIQSGLAGTDTQYF.

The chain couples TRBV5-4 to TRBJ2-3; no clear D. The V end was cut by 4 bases, the J end by 8 bases, with 11 bases between. This CDR3 is built from 12 residues. From germline, CDR1 is SGHNT and CDR2 YYREEE (reference sequence). CDR3 in amino acids: CASSPWDSTQYF. The CDR3, as DNA: TGTGCCAGCAGCCCGTGGGATAGTACGCAGTATTTT.

V usage is TRBV11-2 and J usage is TRBJ1-3; D gene unclear. The V end lost 0 bases, the J end lost 7 bases, and 10 bases lay between the germline ends. The CDR3 contains 14 residues. The V gene's germline CDR1 is SGHAT and CDR2 FQNNGV. CDR3 bases: TGTGCCAGCAGCTTAGAGAGGAGCGGCAACACCATATATTTT. This codes for CASSLERSGNTIYF.

This clone was observed once. The rearrangement joins TRBV6-2 or TRBV6-3 to TRBJ2-7, with 8 bases fitting TRBD1. The CDR3 loop spans 17 amino acids. Trimming at V came to 0 bases and at J to 2 bases, leaving 9 bases not matched to a gene. Germline CDR1 and CDR2: MNHEY and SVGEGT. Written as DNA, the CDR3 is TGTGCCAGCAGTTACTCGCCCCGCCGGGACAGGACCTACGAGCAGTACGTC. This sequence encodes CASSYSPRRDRTYEQYV.

The rearrangement uses TRBV5-1 and TRBJ2-1, with 9 nucleotides matching TRBD2. CDR1 and CDR2 (germline): SGHRS, YFSETQ. J lost 1 base, V lost 4 bases, and 3 bases had no gene match. This CDR3 has 15 amino acids. This CDR3 reads CASSASGGSYNEQFF. CDR3 bases: TGCGCCAGCAGCGCGAGCGGGGGGTCCTACAATGAGCAGTTCTTC.